The clone carrying this TCR beta chain occurred many times. This record comes from a study of T cell repertoires in cytomegalovirus infection. A single record per CDR3 protein comes from TCRdb applying MiXCR to the reads. The repertoire holds around 260,000 distinct CDR3 sequences, with 9.1% as singletons. The CDR3 covers 13 residues. V gave up 5 bases and J gave up 8 bases, with 15 bases separating them. Germline lookup yields CDR1 SGHTA and CDR2 FQGNSA. The V call is TRBV7-2, the J call TRBJ1-2; D gene unclear. Sequencing was performed on PBMCs. The sequence derives from a human donor in good health (CMV status not recorded). Some clones in this sample may be carry-over from other donors' samples. The CDR3 DNA reads as TGTGCCAGCAGCCCCAATAGGGTGGGGGGCTACACCTTC. Translating gives CASSPNRVGGYTF.